This record covers a single T cell receptor beta chain. The antigen remains unidentified. This sample is drawn from a study of breast tumors, draining lymph nodes, adjacent tissues. Overall study findings and caveats: Tumor repertoires ranked between lymph nodes and nontumor tissue in diversity, with V and J gene preferences. The data were judged consistent with most tumor T cells coming from lymph node and expanding in tumor.

Breast cancer patients provided tissue from their axillary draining lymph nodes. From the multiplex PCR reads, TCRdb called clonotypes with MiXCR, one entry per CDR3 protein. The sample holds some 250,000 distinct CDR3 sequences, under 40% seen once. Trimming removed 7 bases from V and 10 bases from J; junction bases left unmatched: 4. This CDR3 is 12 amino acids long. CDR1 and CDR2 (germline): LNHDA, SQIVND (reference sequence). The chain is built from TRBV19 and TRBJ1-6; 7 bases are shared with TRBD1. Sequencing was performed on axillary lymph node tissue. The receptor's source is a female donor with breast cancer. Some clones in this sample may be carry-over from other donors' samples. This chain's CDR3 is CASKGADSPLHF. For the CDR3, the DNA is TGTGCCAGTAAGGGGGCGGACTCACCCCTCCACTTT.